The sequence of this TCR beta chain was determined in a study of blood T cell repertoires in COVID-19. At the level of the study: The United States, Italy and Spain were the sources of the acute and convalescent COVID-19 samples.

The table came from immunoSEQ multiplex PCR; TCRdb's copy has only in-frame clones and leaves some out. The repertoire includes 45,000 or so clones, around 88% of them detected once, and 2.1% sits in the top ten. The CDR3 sequence is 15 residues long. J gave up 6 bases and V 3 bases, and 6 bases lay outside the gene matches. Germline CDR1 is SGHVS and CDR2 is FQNEAQ. The TCR sequence derives from an older woman with acute or convalescent COVID-19. The sequencing sample was made of peripheral blood. The chain is built from TRBV7-8 and TRBJ2-1; 9 positions match TRBD2. The CDR3 protein is CASSFGTSFRNEQFF. The CDR3 DNA is TGTGCCAGCAGCTTCGGGACTAGCTTCCGCAATGAGCAGTTCTTC.